A selection of T cell receptor beta chains follows, all from one sample in a study of cytomegalovirus exposure and HLA in healthy donors. Profiling relied on immunoSEQ multiplex PCR, and the TCRdb table lists in-frame clones only, not all of them. The sample holds about 110,000 clones, around 90% seen once. The material sequenced was PBMCs. The receptors come from a woman under 30 in good health and CMV-seronegative. The CDR3 runs from the conserved cysteine through the conserved F or W. The order of the fields is CDR3 protein, CDR3 DNA, J gene, clone size, V gene, D gene. A D gene is named only where the DNA matches it firmly. For some rows the clone size is stated as once, few or many, or as a class when expanded; others skip it.

CASSAYGEQYF,TGTGCCAGCAGCGCCTACGGCGAGCAGTACTTC,TRBJ2-7,.,TRBV9,.
CASSSQYNEQFF,TGTGCCAGTAGTAGCCAGTACAATGAGCAGTTCTTC,TRBJ2-1,.,TRBV19,.
CASSLGAGVRTDTQYF,TGTGCCAGCAGCTTAGGAGCGGGAGTCAGGACAGATACGCAGTATTTT,TRBJ2-3,.,TRBV7-2,TRBD2
CASSEEGTGGYEQYF,TGTGCCAGCAGTGAAGAAGGGACAGGGGGCTACGAGCAGTACTTC,TRBJ2-7,.,TRBV6-1,TRBD1
CASSAVYQETQYF,TGTGCCAGCAGCGCAGTGTACCAAGAGACCCAGTACTTC,TRBJ2-5,.,TRBV25-1,.
CASSDPGQTYEQYF,TGTGCCAGCAGTGACCCGGGACAGACTTACGAGCAGTACTTC,TRBJ2-7,.,TRBV25-1,TRBD1
CASTRQGAAAYGYTF,TGTGCCAGTACCCGACAGGGGGCAGCGGCCTATGGCTACACCTTC,TRBJ1-2,once,TRBV19,TRBD1
CASSYSTRGDTDTQYF,TGTGCCAGCAGTTACTCGACCAGGGGCGATACAGATACGCAGTATTTT,TRBJ2-3,.,TRBV6-5,.
CASSEYRRVNSPLHF,TGTGCCAGCAGTGAATATCGTCGCGTAAATTCACCCCTCCACTTT,TRBJ1-6,.,TRBV25-1,.
CASSENRGLYEQYF,TGTGCCAGCAGCGAAAACAGGGGGCTGTACGAGCAGTACTTC,TRBJ2-7,.,TRBV7-2,TRBD1
CASSLTGVGATEAFF,TGTGCCAGCAGCCTCACAGGGGTTGGGGCCACTGAAGCTTTCTTT,TRBJ1-1,.,TRBV5-6,TRBD1